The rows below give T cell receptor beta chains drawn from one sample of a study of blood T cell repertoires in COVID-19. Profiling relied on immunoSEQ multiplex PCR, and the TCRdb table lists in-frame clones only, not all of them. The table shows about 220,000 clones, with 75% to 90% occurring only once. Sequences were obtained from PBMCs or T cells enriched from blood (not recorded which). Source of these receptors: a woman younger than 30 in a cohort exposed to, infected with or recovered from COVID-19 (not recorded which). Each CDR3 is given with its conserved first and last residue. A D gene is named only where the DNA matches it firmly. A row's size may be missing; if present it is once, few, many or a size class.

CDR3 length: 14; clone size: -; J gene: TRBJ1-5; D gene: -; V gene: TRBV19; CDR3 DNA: TGTGCCAGTAGCTTCATCGGGGAACGTCAGCCCCAGCATTTT; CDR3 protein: CASSFIGERQPQHF
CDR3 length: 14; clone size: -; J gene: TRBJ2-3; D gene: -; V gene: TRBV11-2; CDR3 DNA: TGTGCCAGCAGCTTGGTTCAGGGCACAGATACGCAGTATTTT; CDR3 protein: CASSLVQGTDTQYF
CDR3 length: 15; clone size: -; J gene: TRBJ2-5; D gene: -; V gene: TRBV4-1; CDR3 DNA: TGCGCCAGCAGCCAGCCGGGAGTATCACAAGAGACCCAGTACTTC; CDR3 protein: CASSQPGVSQETQYF
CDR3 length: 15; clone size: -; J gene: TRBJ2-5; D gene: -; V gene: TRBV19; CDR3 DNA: TGTGCCAGTAGTATAGAGTGGGCAGGTCAAGAGACCCAGTACTTC; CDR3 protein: CASSIEWAGQETQYF
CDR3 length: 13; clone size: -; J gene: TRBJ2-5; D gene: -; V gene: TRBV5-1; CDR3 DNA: TGCGCCAGCAGCCCCGAGCCCCAAGAGACCCAGTACTTC; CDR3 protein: CASSPEPQETQYF
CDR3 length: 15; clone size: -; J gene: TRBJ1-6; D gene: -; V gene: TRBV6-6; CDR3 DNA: TGTGCCAGCAGTTACCCCCCCGGGAATAATTCACCCCTCCACTTT; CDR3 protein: CASSYPPGNNSPLHF
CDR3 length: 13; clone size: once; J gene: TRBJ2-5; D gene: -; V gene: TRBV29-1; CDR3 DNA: TGCAGCGTTGAAGGGGGGGACCAAGAGACCCAGTACTTC; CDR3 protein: CSVEGGDQETQYF
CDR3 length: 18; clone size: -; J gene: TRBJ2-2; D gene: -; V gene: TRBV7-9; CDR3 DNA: TGTGCCAGCAGCTTAATACCCAAGGCCGGAGGGAACACCGGGGAGCTGTTTTTT; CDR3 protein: CASSLIPKAGGNTGELFF
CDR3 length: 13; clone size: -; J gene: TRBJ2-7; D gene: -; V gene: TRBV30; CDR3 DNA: TGTGCCTGGAACGCACTGATCTCCTACGAGCAGTACTTC; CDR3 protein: CAWNALISYEQYF
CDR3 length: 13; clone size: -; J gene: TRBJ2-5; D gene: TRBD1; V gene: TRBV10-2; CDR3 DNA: TGCGCCAGCAGCCTCGACAGGGGTGAGACCCAGTACTTC; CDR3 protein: CASSLDRGETQYF
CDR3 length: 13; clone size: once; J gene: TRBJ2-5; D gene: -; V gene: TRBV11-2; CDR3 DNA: TGTGCCAGCAGCTTAGGCGTAGAAGAGACCCAGTACTTC; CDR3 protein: CASSLGVEETQYF
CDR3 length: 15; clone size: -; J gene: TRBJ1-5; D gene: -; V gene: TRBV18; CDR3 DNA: TGTGCCAGCTCACCTGATAGCCACCGGGATCAGCCCCAGCATTTT; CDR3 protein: CASSPDSHRDQPQHF
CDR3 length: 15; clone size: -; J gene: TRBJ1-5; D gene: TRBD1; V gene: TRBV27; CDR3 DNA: TGTGCCAGCAGTCCCTTAGACAGGGTTGCTCAGCCCCAGCATTTT; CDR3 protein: CASSPLDRVAQPQHF
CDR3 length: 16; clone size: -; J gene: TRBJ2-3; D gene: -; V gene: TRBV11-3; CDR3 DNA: TGTGCCAGCAGCTTAGGCACCAGGGGACCCACAGATACGCAGTATTTT; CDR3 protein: CASSLGTRGPTDTQYF
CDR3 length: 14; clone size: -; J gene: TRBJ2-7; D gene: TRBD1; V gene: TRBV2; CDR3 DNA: TGTGCCAGCTCAGACAGGGGCTACTCCTACGAGCAGTACTTC; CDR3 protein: CASSDRGYSYEQYF
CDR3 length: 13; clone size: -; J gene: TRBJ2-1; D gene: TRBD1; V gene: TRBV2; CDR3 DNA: TGTGCCAGCAGTGAAGAGACAGGGGCTGAGCAGTTCTTC; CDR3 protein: CASSEETGAEQFF
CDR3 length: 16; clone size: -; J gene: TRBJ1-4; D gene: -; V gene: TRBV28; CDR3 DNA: TGTGCCAGCAGTTTATCCTGGGCATCAACCCGGGAAAAACTGTTTTTT; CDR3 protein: CASSLSWASTREKLFF
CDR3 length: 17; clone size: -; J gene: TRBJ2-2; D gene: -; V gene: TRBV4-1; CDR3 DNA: TGCGCCAGCAGCCAAAGAACAGCGGGCGTTAACACCGGGGAGCTGTTTTTT; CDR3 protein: CASSQRTAGVNTGELFF